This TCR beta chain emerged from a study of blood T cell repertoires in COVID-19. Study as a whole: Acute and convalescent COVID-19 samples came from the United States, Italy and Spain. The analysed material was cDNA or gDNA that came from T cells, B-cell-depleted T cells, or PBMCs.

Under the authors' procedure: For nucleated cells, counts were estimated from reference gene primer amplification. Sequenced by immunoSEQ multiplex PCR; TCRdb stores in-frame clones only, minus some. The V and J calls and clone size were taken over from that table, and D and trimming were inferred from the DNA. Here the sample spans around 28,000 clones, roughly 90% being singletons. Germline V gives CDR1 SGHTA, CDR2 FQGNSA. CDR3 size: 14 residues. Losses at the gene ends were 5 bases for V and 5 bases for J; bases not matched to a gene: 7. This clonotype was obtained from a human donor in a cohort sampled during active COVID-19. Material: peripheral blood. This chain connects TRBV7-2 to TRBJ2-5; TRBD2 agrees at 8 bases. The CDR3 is CASSARGGGETQYF. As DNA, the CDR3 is TGTGCCAGCAGCGCACGGGGGGGCGGGGAGACCCAGTACTTC.